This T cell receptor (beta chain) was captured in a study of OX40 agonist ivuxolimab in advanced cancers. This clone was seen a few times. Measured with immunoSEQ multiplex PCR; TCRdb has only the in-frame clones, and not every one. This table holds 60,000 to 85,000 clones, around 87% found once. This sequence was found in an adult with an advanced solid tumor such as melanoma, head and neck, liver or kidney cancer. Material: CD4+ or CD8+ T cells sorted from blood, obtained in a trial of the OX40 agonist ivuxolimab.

The CDR3 nucleotides are TGTGCCAGCAGTCAGCGACAGGGAGGAGGCACTGAAGCTTTCTTT. Translating gives CASSQRQGGGTEAFF. J is TRBJ1-1 and V is TRBV27; 7 bases map to TRBD1. This CDR3 spans 15 amino acids. The junction had 10 bases not matched to a gene; V was cut back by 5 bases and J by 4 bases. The germline V gene encodes CDR1 MNHEY and CDR2 SMNVEV (reference sequence).